This TCR beta chain appears in the sequencing data of a study of blood T cell repertoires in COVID-19. Study summary: Samples representing acute and convalescent COVID-19 were sourced from the United States, Italy and Spain. PBMCs, B-cell-depleted T cells, or T cells were the source of the cDNA or gDNA that made up the material.

Clones were read by immunoSEQ multiplex PCR, and TCRdb kept only the in-frame ones, dropping some. This sample carries about 99,000 clones, over 75% of them seen once, and the ten largest clones take approximately 12%. The sample taken for sequencing was peripheral blood. This receptor was obtained from a human donor in a cohort sampled during active or convalescent COVID-19.

CDR3 protein: CASSQEGHIYEQYF. The CDR3 DNA is TGTGCCAGCAGCCAAGAGGGGCATATCTACGAGCAGTACTTC. V is TRBV3-1 (or the pseudogene TRBV3-2) and J is TRBJ2-7, with D perhaps matching TRBD1 (5 bases). Trimming cost V 0 bases and J 3 bases, with 9 bases left between them. The CDR3 is 14 amino acids. CDR1 and CDR2 (germline): LGHDT, YNNKEL (reference sequence).